The 18 T cell receptor beta chains in this list originate from one sample, sequenced in a study of long-term antiretroviral therapy in people with HIV. The libraries were made with immunoSEQ v3.0 at survey level. Method: immunoSEQ multiplex PCR; TCRdb's copy keeps in-frame clones and lacks some. Of 28,000 or so clones in the sample, more than 70% are singletons; the top ten hold almost 9.5%. The sample in question was unsorted PBMCs, obtained 1.5 years before starting antiretroviral therapy. These receptors were taken from a man between 18 and 35 years old with HIV.

J is TRBJ1-6 and V is TRBV6-1; D uncertain. The CDR3 contains 13 residues. Germline V gene lookup returns CDR1 MNHNS and CDR2 SASEGT. V was shortened by 1 base and J by 8 bases, with 6 bases between the two germline ends. The CDR3 reads CASSEGLDSPLHF. The CDR3 DNA is TGTGCCAGCAGTGAAGGTCTGGATTCACCCCTCCACTTT.

V usage is TRBV29-1 and J usage is TRBJ2-7, with 10 bases aligning to TRBD2. Germline V lookup: CDR1 SQVTM, CDR2 ANQGSEA. The CDR3 spans 16 residues. The J segment lost 3 bases and the V segment lost 1 base, leaving 9 bases of the junction unmatched. CDR3 region: CSVEGEPGLASYEQYF. Written as DNA, the CDR3 is TGCAGCGTTGAAGGGGAACCGGGACTAGCGAGCTACGAGCAGTACTTC.

The V and J genes are TRBV4-1 and TRBJ2-2; 7 nucleotides align to TRBD1. The germline V gene has CDR1 MGHRA and CDR2 YSYEKL. The CDR3 is made up of 15 amino acids. With V trimmed by 2 bases and J by 4 bases, 4 bases remained unmatched. DNA for the CDR3: TGCGCCAGCAGCCAACCCCGGGACAGCACCGGGGAGCTGTTTTTT. It translates to CASSQPRDSTGELFF.

This sequence joins TRBV5-1 and TRBJ2-1; maybe TRBD2 (6 bases). The CDR3 runs 15 residues. Germline assignment: CDR1 SGHRS and CDR2 YFSETQ. The V and J ends lost 2 bases and 7 bases respectively, with 16 bases between them. The CDR3 region has the DNA TGCGCCAGCAGCTTAGGGACCCCGGGAGTGAATGAGCAGTTCTTC. Translating it yields CASSLGTPGVNEQFF.

This sequence joins TRBV2 and TRBJ2-7, with TRBD2 identical over 10 bases. Germline assignment: CDR1 SNHLY and CDR2 FYNNEI. The J segment lost 1 base and the V segment lost 7 bases, leaving 10 bases of the junction unmatched. This CDR3 is 16 amino acids long. The CDR3 is CASMGTSGVTSYEQYF. The CDR3 coding sequence is TGTGCCAGCATGGGAACTAGCGGGGTGACTTCCTACGAGCAGTACTTC.

The chain combines TRBV11-2 with TRBJ2-7, with a possible D match to TRBD1 (5 bases). From germline, CDR1 is SGHAT and CDR2 FQNNGV. The CDR3 spans 14 residues. Trimming pared 1 base from V and 6 bases from J, leaving 13 bases between. CDR3 coding DNA: TGTGCCAGCAGCTTAGGCCAGGGATTGATCGAGCAGTACTTC. Translated, it gives CASSLGQGLIEQYF.

The CDR3 here is CASSRLGGAGELFF. CDR3 coding DNA: TGTGCCAGCAGCCGCCTTGGCGGGGCGGGTGAACTGTTTTTT. The chain recombines TRBV9 with TRBJ2-2, with D possibly matching TRBD2 (6 bases). The CDR3 loop spans 14 amino acids. Germline V gene lookup returns CDR1 SGDLS and CDR2 YYNGEE. V lost 4 bases and J 14 bases, leaving 21 bases between the germline ends.

The J gene is TRBJ1-4, the V gene TRBV9; 8 bases map to TRBD1. Germline loops: CDR1 SGDLS, CDR2 YYNGEE. The length of the CDR3 is 15 residues. With V trimmed by 5 bases and J by 7 bases, 10 bases remained unmatched. CDR3 nucleotide sequence: TGTGCCAGCAGTCTGACGGGACAGGAGTCTGAAAAACTGTTTTTT. It translates to CASSLTGQESEKLFF.

The rearrangement uses TRBV5-1 and TRBJ1-2; D uncertain. V shed 4 bases and J shed 3 bases, with 13 bases lying between them. There are 14 residues in the CDR3. In germline, CDR1 is SGHRS, CDR2 YFSETQ. The CDR3 coding sequence is TGCGCCAGCAGCCCTGGGTTGACATACTATGGCTACACCTTC. Translating it yields CASSPGLTYYGYTF.

This clone appeared a single time. The chain has TRBV10-3 and TRBJ1-1; 9 bases agree with TRBD1. The V segment lost 6 bases and the J segment 5 bases; nucleotides outside the gene matches: 7. The germline V gene encodes CDR1 ENHRY and CDR2 SYGVKD. This CDR3 region has 14 residues. The DNA of the CDR3 is TGTGCCATCAGCCCGGGACAGGGTCTAACTGAAGCTTTCTTT. It encodes CAISPGQGLTEAFF.

The CDR3 DNA reads as TGCGCCAGCAGCTGGGACAGGGAAAACACCGGGGAGCTGTTTTTT. Residues: CASSWDRENTGELFF. This chain connects TRBV5-1 to TRBJ2-2; 9 bases are shared with TRBD1. Germline lookup yields CDR1 SGHRS and CDR2 YFSETQ. This CDR3 is 15 amino acids long. Unmatched junction bases numbered 2, after V lost 3 bases and J lost 2 bases.

The count of this clone is one. CDR3 region: CASSLGSWSTSTDTQYF. Written as DNA, the CDR3 is TGTGCCAGCAGCTTGGGAAGTTGGTCAACGAGCACAGATACGCAGTATTTT. This chain links TRBV5-4 with TRBJ2-3, with D hard to call. Germline V lookup: CDR1 SGHNT, CDR2 YYREEE (reference sequence). V lost 0 bases, J lost 0 bases, and 14 bases lay in between. The CDR3 has 17 amino acids.

The V gene is TRBV19, the J gene TRBJ2-4; D might be TRBD1 (6 bases). V shed 7 bases and J shed 6 bases, with 13 bases lying between them. Germline assignment: CDR1 LNHDA and CDR2 SQIVND (reference sequence). This CDR3 comprises 13 residues. CDR3 nucleotide sequence: TGTGCCAGTAACGAACAGGGCGCAAACATTCAGTACTTC. It codes for CASNEQGANIQYF.

V gene TRBV11-2 combines with J gene TRBJ2-1; TRBD2 agrees at 12 bases. The CDR3 is 16 amino acids. V gave up 4 bases and J gave up 4 bases; unmatched junction bases: 5. Germline V gives CDR1 SGHAT, CDR2 FQNNGV. The CDR3 sequence: CASSSQTSGGYNEQFF. The CDR3 bases are TGTGCCAGCAGCTCCCAGACTAGCGGGGGATACAATGAGCAGTTCTTC.

The chain combines TRBV28 with TRBJ1-1, with D perhaps TRBD1 (5 bases). This CDR3 is built from 13 residues. CDR1 and CDR2 (germline): MDHEN, SYDVKM. Trimming cost V 6 bases and J 5 bases, with 13 bases left between them. This CDR3 reads CASSLPRATEAFF. CDR3 coding DNA: TGTGCCAGCAGCCTACCCAGGGCTACTGAAGCTTTCTTT. The variable domain in full, with the rest retrieved from reference TRBV28 and TRBJ1-1, is DVKVTQSSRYLVKRTGEKVFLECVQDMDHENMFWYRQDPGLGLRLIYFSYDVKMKEKGDIPEGYSVSREKKERFSLILESASTNQTSMYLCASSLPRATEAFFGQGTRLTVV.

This clone was observed a few times. This chain connects TRBV19 to TRBJ2-7, with D tentatively TRBD1 (6 bases). CDR3 length: 17 residues. Germline V gene data show CDR1 as LNHDA and CDR2 as SQIVND (reference sequence). With 3 bases removed from V and 0 bases from J, the gap between germline ends came to 18 bases. CDR3 bases: TGTGCCAGTAGTATGATTTCTAGGTCAGGGGACTCCTACGAGCAGTACTTC. This translates into CASSMISRSGDSYEQYF.

A few counts support this clone. V gene TRBV29-1 combines with J gene TRBJ1-5; D not certain. V shed 4 bases and J shed 7 bases, with 14 bases lying between them. Germline CDR1 is SQVTM and CDR2 is ANQGSEA. The CDR3 has 13 residues. Here the CDR3 reads CSVALALWQPQHF. In nucleotides, the CDR3 is TGCAGCGTTGCATTGGCATTATGGCAGCCCCAGCATTTT.

J is TRBJ1-1 and V is TRBV28; D not certain. CDR3 length equals 14 residues. Germline CDR1 and CDR2: MDHEN and SYDVKM. Between the trimmed V and J ends, which lost 5 bases and 4 bases, there was a span of 14 bases. Here the CDR3 reads CASSARLGSTEAFF. CDR3 nucleotide sequence: TGTGCCAGCAGTGCACGATTGGGGAGCACTGAAGCTTTCTTT.